This TCR beta chain was profiled in a study of PD-1 blockade in classical Hodgkin lymphoma. A single count supports this clone. Its antigen remains unidentified. Study results and caveats: Relative to healthy donors, newly diagnosed patients reportedly had lower baseline TCR diversity, which was reported as lower still in relapsed/refractory patients.

Relapses following autologous stem cell transplantation were seen in all patients, with brentuximab vedotin exposure varying. Data came from immunoSEQ multiplex PCR; TCRdb stores just in-frame clones and leaves some out. Of tens of thousands of clones listed, 70% to 90% are singletons. This TCR was sampled from a human donor with classical Hodgkin lymphoma. The material sequenced was peripheral blood mononuclear cells (PBMCs), taken before the second cycle of nivolumab.

The chain's CDR3 is CSGYGTGVTEAFF. The DNA of the CDR3 is TGCAGCGGATACGGGACAGGGGTCACTGAAGCTTTCTTT. The rearrangement joins TRBV29-1 to TRBJ1-1, with 10 positions matching TRBD1. Germline trimming cut 7 bases from V and 4 bases from J; bases unmatched to any gene: 6. The CDR3 extends over 13 amino acids. Germline V CDR1 and CDR2: SQVTM, ANQGSEA.